This TCR beta chain is from a study of T cell responses to AZD1222 COVID-19 vaccine. Regarding the study as a whole: Elevations in Spike-specific TCR breadth and depth followed administration of two AZD1222 doses. Of the AZD1222 recipients, only 5 or 6 were seropositive at baseline. The donor cohort was predominantly white British with a female majority, and clonal diversity may have been underestimated.

Germline V gene data show CDR1 as LGHNA and CDR2 as YSLEER. The V and J ends lost 2 bases and 2 bases respectively, with 12 bases between them. This CDR3 is built from 15 residues. TCRdb's table, derived via immunoSEQ multiplex PCR, lists solely in-frame clones and lacks some. This table holds approximately 140,000 clones, more than 85% found once. About this clone: The antigen is undetermined.

This TCR was sampled from an adult who received the AZD1222 COVID-19 vaccine. J is TRBJ1-2 and V is TRBV4-3; a possible D gene is TRBD1 (5 bases). The starting material was peripheral blood, obtained 28 days after the second AZD1222 dose. The CDR3: CASSQTGGLNYGYTF. The CDR3 DNA reads as TGCGCCAGCAGCCAAACAGGTGGCCTGAACTATGGCTACACCTTC.